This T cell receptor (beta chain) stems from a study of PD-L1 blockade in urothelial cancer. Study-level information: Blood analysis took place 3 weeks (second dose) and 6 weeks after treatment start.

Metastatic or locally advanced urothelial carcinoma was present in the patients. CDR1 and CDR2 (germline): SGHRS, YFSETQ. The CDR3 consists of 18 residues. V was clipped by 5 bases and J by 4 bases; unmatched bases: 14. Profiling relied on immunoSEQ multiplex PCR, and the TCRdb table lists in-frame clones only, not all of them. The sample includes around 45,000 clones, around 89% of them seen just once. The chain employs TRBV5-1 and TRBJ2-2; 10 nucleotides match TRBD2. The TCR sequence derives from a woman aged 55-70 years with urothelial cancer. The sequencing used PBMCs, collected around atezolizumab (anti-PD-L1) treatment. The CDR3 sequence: CASSSMGVAGGGTGELFF. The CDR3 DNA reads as TGCGCCAGCAGTTCGATGGGGGTAGCGGGAGGCGGCACCGGGGAGCTGTTTTTT. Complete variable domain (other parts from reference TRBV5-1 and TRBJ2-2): KAGVTQTPRYLIKTRGQQVTLSCSPISGHRSVSWYQQTPGQGLQFLFEYFSETQRNKGNFPGRFSGRQFSNSRSEMNVSTLELGDSALYLCASSSMGVAGGGTGELFFGEGSRLTVL.